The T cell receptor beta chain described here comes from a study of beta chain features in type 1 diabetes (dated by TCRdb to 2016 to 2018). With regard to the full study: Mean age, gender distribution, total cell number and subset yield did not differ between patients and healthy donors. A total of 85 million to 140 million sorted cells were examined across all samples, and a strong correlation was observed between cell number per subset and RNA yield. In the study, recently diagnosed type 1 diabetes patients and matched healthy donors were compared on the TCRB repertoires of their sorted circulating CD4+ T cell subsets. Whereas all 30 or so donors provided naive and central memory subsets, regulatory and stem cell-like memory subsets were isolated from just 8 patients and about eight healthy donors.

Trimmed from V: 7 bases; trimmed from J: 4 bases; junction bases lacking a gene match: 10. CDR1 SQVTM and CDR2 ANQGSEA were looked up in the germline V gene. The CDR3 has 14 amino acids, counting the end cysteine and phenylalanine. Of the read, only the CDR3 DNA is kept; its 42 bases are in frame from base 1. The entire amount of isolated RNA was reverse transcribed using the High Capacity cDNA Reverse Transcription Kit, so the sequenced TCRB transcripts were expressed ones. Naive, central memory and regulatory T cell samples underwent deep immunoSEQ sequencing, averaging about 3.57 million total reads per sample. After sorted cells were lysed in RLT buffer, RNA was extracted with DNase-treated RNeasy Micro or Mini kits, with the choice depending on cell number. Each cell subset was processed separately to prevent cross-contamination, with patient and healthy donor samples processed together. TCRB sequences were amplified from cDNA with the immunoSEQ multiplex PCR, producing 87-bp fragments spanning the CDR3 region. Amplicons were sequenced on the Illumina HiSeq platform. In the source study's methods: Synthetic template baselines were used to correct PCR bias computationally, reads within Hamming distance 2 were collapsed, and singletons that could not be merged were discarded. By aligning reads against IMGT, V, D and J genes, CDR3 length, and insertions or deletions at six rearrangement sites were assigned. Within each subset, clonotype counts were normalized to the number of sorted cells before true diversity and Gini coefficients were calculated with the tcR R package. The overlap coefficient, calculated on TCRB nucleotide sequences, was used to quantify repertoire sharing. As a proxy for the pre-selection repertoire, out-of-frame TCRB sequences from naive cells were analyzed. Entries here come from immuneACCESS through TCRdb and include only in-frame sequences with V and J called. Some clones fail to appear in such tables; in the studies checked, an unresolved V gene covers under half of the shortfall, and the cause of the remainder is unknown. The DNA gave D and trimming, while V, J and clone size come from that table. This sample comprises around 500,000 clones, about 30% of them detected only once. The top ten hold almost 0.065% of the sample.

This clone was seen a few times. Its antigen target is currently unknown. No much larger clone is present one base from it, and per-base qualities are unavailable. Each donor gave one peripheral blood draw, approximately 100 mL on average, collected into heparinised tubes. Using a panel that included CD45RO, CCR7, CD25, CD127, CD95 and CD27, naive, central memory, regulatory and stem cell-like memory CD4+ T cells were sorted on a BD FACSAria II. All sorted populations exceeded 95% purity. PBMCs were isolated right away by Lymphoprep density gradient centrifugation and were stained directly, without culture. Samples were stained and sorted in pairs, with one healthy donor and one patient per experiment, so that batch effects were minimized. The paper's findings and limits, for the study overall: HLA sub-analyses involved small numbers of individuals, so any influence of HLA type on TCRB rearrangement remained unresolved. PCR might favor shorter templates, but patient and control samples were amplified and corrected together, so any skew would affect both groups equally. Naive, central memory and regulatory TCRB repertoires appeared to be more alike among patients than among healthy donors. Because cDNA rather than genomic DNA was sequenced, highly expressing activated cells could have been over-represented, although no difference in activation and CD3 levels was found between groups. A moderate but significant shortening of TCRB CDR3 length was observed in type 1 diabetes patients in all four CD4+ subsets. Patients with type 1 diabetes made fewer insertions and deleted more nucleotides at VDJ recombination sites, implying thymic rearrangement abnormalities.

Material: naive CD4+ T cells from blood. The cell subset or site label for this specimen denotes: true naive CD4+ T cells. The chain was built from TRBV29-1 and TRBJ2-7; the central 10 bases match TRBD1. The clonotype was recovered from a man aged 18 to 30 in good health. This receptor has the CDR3 CSARPGQGLYEQYF. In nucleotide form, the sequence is TGCAGCGCTCGTCCGGGACAGGGGTTATACGAGCAGTACTTC.